Following are 24 T cell receptor beta chains from one sample sequenced in a study of T cell responses to AZD1222 COVID-19 vaccine. The assay was immunoSEQ multiplex PCR, and TCRdb's table has in-frame clones only and misses some. The sample holds roughly 140,000 clones, about 91% seen once. Sequenced material: peripheral blood, taken on day 0 of AZD1222 vaccination. All receptors derive from an adult in good health.

The V gene is TRBV2, the J gene TRBJ1-1; TRBD1 matches at 9 bases. The V segment lost 4 bases and the J segment 5 bases; nucleotides outside the gene matches: 5. This CDR3 region has 14 residues. CDR1 is SNHLY, CDR2 FYNNEI, per germline. The CDR3 region has the DNA TGTGCCAGCAGTGTACAGGGGGCTGAAACTGAAGCTTTCTTT. This gives the protein CASSVQGAETEAFF. The full variable domain, completed using reference TRBV2 and TRBJ1-1, is EPEVTQTPSHQVTQMGQEVILRCVPISNHLYFYWYRQILGQKVEFLVSFYNNEISEKSEIFDDQFSVERPDGSNFTLKIRSTKLEDSAMYFCASSVQGAETEAFFGQGTRLTVV.

V and J are TRBV11-1 and TRBJ2-7; 7 bases align to TRBD1. CDR1 and CDR2 from the germline V gene are SGHAT and FQDESV (reference sequence). V was clipped by 6 bases and J by 3 bases; unmatched bases: 5. CDR3 size: 13 residues. The DNA for the CDR3 is TGTGCCAGCAGACACAGACAGGGCTACGAGCAGTACTTC. Translating it yields CASRHRQGYEQYF.

This clone was detected only a few times. The chain combines TRBV29-1 with TRBJ1-1; D is uncertain. Germline CDR1 SQVTM, CDR2 ANQGSEA. The CDR3 extends over 14 amino acids. V gave up 0 bases and J gave up 4 bases, with 12 bases separating them. The CDR3 sequence is CSVEERSRLTEAFF. Here the CDR3 DNA reads TGCAGCGTTGAAGAAAGGTCCAGGCTCACTGAAGCTTTCTTT. The variable domain in full, with the rest retrieved from reference TRBV29-1 and TRBJ1-1, is SAVISQKPSRDICQRGTSLTIQCQVDSQVTMMFWYRQQPGQSLTLIATANQGSEATYESGFVIDKFPISRPNLTFSTLTVSNMSPEDSSIYLCSVEERSRLTEAFFGQGTRLTVV.

Worth noting for this clone: In the same sample, other DNA sequences code for this CDR3. The gene calls are TRBV7-2 and TRBJ1-2; possibly TRBD1 for D (6 bases). Germline-derived CDR1 and CDR2 are SGHTA and FQGNSA. Trimming left V 3 bases short and J 7 bases short, with 12 bases between. The CDR3 is 13 residues long. Written as DNA, the CDR3 is TGTGCCAGCAGCTTGGGGGGCTTGGGTGGCTACACCTTC. Protein sequence: CASSLGGLGGYTF.

This rearrangement joins TRBV28 to TRBJ1-1; D uncertain. The germline V and J ends were trimmed by 3 bases and 4 bases, with 9 bases remaining between them. The germline V gene encodes CDR1 MDHEN and CDR2 SYDVKM. The CDR3 is 13 amino acids. CDR3 coding DNA: TGTGCCAGCAGTTTTCCCCCTATCACTGAAGCTTTCTTT. It specifies CASSFPPITEAFF.

In this sample, this clone turned up once. The CDR3 nucleotides are TGCAGCGTTTACAGGGGCACTGAAGCTTTCTTT. This sequence encodes CSVYRGTEAFF. The chain is built from TRBV29-1 and TRBJ1-1; 7 nucleotides agree with TRBD1. V lost 5 bases to trimming and J lost 4 bases; unmatched junction nucleotides: 1. This CDR3 comprises 11 residues. Looked up from germline, CDR1 is SQVTM and CDR2 is ANQGSEA.

The chain joins TRBV24-1 to TRBJ2-5; D may be TRBD2 (6 bases). Trimming left V 3 bases short and J 5 bases short, with 15 bases between. The germline gives CDR1 KGHDR, CDR2 SFDVKD. The CDR3 sequence is 15 residues long. The CDR3: CATSDPGREWETQYF. CDR3 nucleotides: TGTGCCACCAGTGATCCCGGGAGAGAATGGGAGACCCAGTACTTC.

This sequence joins TRBV18 and TRBJ2-2; 11 nucleotides align to TRBD2. The CDR3 is made up of 15 amino acids. The germline CDR1 and CDR2 sequences are KGHSH and LQKENI. Unmatched junction bases numbered 1, after V lost 2 bases and J lost 5 bases. CDR3 bases: TGTGCCAGCTCACCAGGGACTAGCGGAACCGGGGAGCTGTTTTTT. Its protein is CASSPGTSGTGELFF.

This clone has a single count. CDR3 bases: TGCGCCAGCAGCTTGGCCTTGATGGACTATGGCTACACCTTC. Amino acids: CASSLALMDYGYTF. The rearrangement uses TRBV5-1 and TRBJ1-2; D remains ambiguous. The CDR3 sequence is 14 residues long. The V end was cut by 0 bases, the J end by 3 bases, with 9 bases between. Per the germline V gene, CDR1 is SGHRS and CDR2 is YFSETQ.

This clone was counted a few times. The chain has TRBV18 and TRBJ1-5; D remains ambiguous. Trimming cost V 2 bases and J 4 bases, with 12 bases left between them. CDR1 and CDR2 from the germline V gene are KGHSH and LQKENI. The CDR3 consists of 15 residues. The chain's CDR3 is CASSPTWAANQPQHF. The CDR3 DNA reads as TGTGCCAGCTCACCAACGTGGGCAGCGAATCAGCCCCAGCATTTT. Based on the CDR3 plus reference TRBV18 and TRBJ1-5, the full variable domain is NAGVMQNPRHLVRRRGQEARLRCSPMKGHSHVYWYRQLPEEGLKFMVYLQKENIIDESGMPKERFSAEFPKEGPSILRIQQVVRGDSAAYFCASSPTWAANQPQHFGDGTRLSIL.

J is TRBJ1-5 and V is TRBV7-2; 8 bases align to TRBD1. The V gene's germline CDR1 is SGHTA and CDR2 FQGNSA. There are 14 residues in the CDR3. V gave up 3 bases and J gave up 4 bases; unmatched junction bases: 2. CDR3 sequence reads: CASSLGQANQPQHF. CDR3 in DNA: TGTGCCAGCAGCTTGGGACAGGCGAATCAGCCCCAGCATTTT.

V gene TRBV11-2 combines with J gene TRBJ2-5, with TRBD2 identical over 7 bases. Per the germline V gene, CDR1 is SGHAT and CDR2 is FQNNGV. V was clipped by 1 base and J by 4 bases; unmatched bases: 9. The CDR3 is made up of 16 amino acids. CDR3 loop: CASSLAAGDGRETQYF. The CDR3 nucleotides are TGTGCCAGCAGCTTAGCCGCGGGGGACGGGAGAGAGACCCAGTACTTC.

The rearrangement links TRBV5-6 to TRBJ1-1; D is undetermined. The germline CDR1 and CDR2 sequences are SGHDT and YYEEEE. The CDR3 contains 13 residues. Trimming left V 5 bases short and J 1 base short, with 9 bases between. CDR3 protein: CASRFFENTEAFF. The CDR3, as DNA: TGTGCCAGCAGATTCTTCGAGAACACTGAAGCTTTCTTT.

The CDR3 is CAIDRDRRHTDTQYF. The CDR3 nucleotides read TGCGCCATCGACAGGGATCGTCGCCACACAGATACGCAGTATTTT. The chain carries TRBV10-1 and TRBJ2-3; 7 nucleotides agree with TRBD1. Germline CDR1 reads WNHNN; CDR2 reads SYGVQD (reference sequence). Unmatched junction bases numbered 12, after V lost 10 bases and J lost 2 bases. This CDR3 has 15 amino acids.

The chain links TRBV4-1 to TRBJ2-1; 7 positions agree with TRBD2. This CDR3 is built from 17 residues. V lost 1 base and J lost 1; bases outside the gene matches: 7. Germline V gene lookup returns CDR1 MGHRA and CDR2 YSYEKL. CDR3 sequence reads: CASSQVLVSGSYNEQFF. CDR3 DNA sequence: TGCGCCAGCAGCCAAGTCCTGGTTAGCGGGTCCTACAATGAGCAGTTCTTC.

The rearrangement joins TRBV6-2 or TRBV6-3 to TRBJ2-7; D remains ambiguous. CDR1 and CDR2 from the germline V gene are MNHEY and SVGEGT. This CDR3 contains 13 residues. V gave up 5 bases and J gave up 2 bases, with 10 bases separating them. CDR3 sequence reads: CASSPSIPYEQYF. CDR3 DNA sequence: TGTGCCAGCAGTCCCTCTATTCCCTACGAGCAGTACTTC.

The chain uses TRBV6-5 and TRBJ2-7; TRBD1 might be the D (6 bases). Trimming shortened V by 6 bases and J by 2 bases, and 8 bases separated the two germline ends. Germline V gene sequence: CDR1 MNHEY, CDR2 SVGAGI. The CDR3 consists of 12 residues. As DNA, the CDR3 is TGTGCCAGCAGCGGGACACCCTACGAGCAGTACTTC. Translating gives CASSGTPYEQYF.

V gene TRBV7-2 combines with J gene TRBJ1-2, with a tentative D call TRBD1 (5 bases). V was pared by 1 base and J by 3 bases, with 12 bases between. This CDR3 is 15 amino acids long. Germline assignment: CDR1 SGHTA and CDR2 FQGNSA. CDR3 amino acids: CASSLEALGDYGYTF. The CDR3 DNA reads TGTGCCAGCAGCTTAGAGGCCCTAGGGGACTATGGCTACACCTTC.

The chain is built from TRBV5-6 and TRBJ2-7; D is undetermined. The CDR3 has 14 residues. V shed 1 base and J shed 2 bases, with 10 bases lying between them. Germline V gives CDR1 SGHDT, CDR2 YYEEEE. The CDR3 is CASSLFAKTYEQYF. The CDR3 DNA reads as TGTGCCAGCAGCTTGTTCGCTAAAACCTACGAGCAGTACTTC.

The rearrangement links TRBV11-2 to TRBJ1-3, with 8 bases aligning to TRBD1. J lost 4 bases, V lost 1 base, and 6 bases had no gene match. Germline-derived CDR1 and CDR2 are SGHAT and FQNNGV. CDR3 length equals 16 residues. The chain's CDR3 is CASSLALTGAGNTIYF. The CDR3, as DNA: TGTGCCAGCAGCTTAGCCCTGACAGGGGCAGGAAACACCATATATTTT. The full variable domain, its missing parts supplied by reference TRBV11-2 and TRBJ1-3, is EAGVAQSPRYKIIEKRQSVAFWCNPISGHATLYWYQQILGQGPKLLIQFQNNGVVDDSQLPKDRFSAERLKGVDSTLKIQPAKLEDSAVYLCASSLALTGAGNTIYFGEGSWLTVV.

The chain recombines TRBV5-1 with TRBJ1-1; the match to TRBD1 covers 9 bases. The V and J ends lost 4 bases and 0 bases, in that order; junction bases with no gene match: 10. The CDR3 loop spans 17 amino acids. Germline V gene data show CDR1 as SGHRS and CDR2 as YFSETQ. The CDR3 DNA is TGCGCCAGCAGCAGACAGGGGGTGGGAACGGTGAACACTGAAGCTTTCTTT. Protein sequence: CASSRQGVGTVNTEAFF.

J is TRBJ1-2 and V is TRBV18; D remains ambiguous. The germline CDR1 and CDR2 sequences are KGHSH and LQKENI. The CDR3 is made up of 14 amino acids. V was trimmed by 0 bases and J by 2 bases, leaving 7 bases between them. The CDR3, as DNA: TGTGCCAGCTCACCACCGACGGGGAACTATGGCTACACCTTC. It translates to CASSPPTGNYGYTF.

The chain combines TRBV25-1 with TRBJ2-5; the match to TRBD1 covers 7 bases. With V trimmed by 1 base and J by 2 bases, 4 bases remained unmatched. Germline V gene sequence: CDR1 MGHDK, CDR2 SYGVNS. The length of the CDR3 is 15 residues. CDR3 nucleotide sequence: TGTGCCAGCAGTGAATTGGACAGGCCACAAGAGACCCAGTACTTC. It yields the protein CASSELDRPQETQYF. Complete variable domain (other parts from reference TRBV25-1 and TRBJ2-5): EADIYQTPRYLVIGTGKKITLECSQTMGHDKMYWYQQDPGMELHLIHYSYGVNSTEKGDLSSESTVSRIRTEHFPLTLESARPSHTSQYLCASSELDRPQETQYFGPGTRLLVL.

J is TRBJ1-4 and V is TRBV4-1, with D uncertain. The length of the CDR3 is 12 residues. The V gene's germline CDR1 is MGHRA and CDR2 YSYEKL. Trimming shortened V by 0 bases and J by 10 bases, and 6 bases separated the two germline ends. The CDR3 loop reads CASSQDRGKLFF. The CDR3 nucleotides read TGCGCCAGCAGCCAAGATCGGGGAAAACTGTTTTTT.